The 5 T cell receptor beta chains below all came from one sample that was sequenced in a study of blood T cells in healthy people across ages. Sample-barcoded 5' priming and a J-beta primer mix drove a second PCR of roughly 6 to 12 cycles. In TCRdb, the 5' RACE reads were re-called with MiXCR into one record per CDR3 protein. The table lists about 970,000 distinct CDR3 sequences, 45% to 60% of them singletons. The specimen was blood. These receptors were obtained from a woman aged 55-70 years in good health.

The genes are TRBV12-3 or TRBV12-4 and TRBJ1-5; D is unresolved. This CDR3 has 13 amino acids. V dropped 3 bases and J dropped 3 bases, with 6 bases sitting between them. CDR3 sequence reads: CASSLGHNQPQHF. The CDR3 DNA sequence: TGTGCCAGCAGTTTGGGCCACAATCAGCCCCAGCATTTT.

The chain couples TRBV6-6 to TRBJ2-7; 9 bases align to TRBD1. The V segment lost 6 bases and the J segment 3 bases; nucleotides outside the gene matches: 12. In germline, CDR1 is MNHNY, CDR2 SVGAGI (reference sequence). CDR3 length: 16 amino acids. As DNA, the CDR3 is TGTGCCAGCAGCCCCAAGCCCGGACAGGGGAACTACGAGCAGTACTTC. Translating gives CASSPKPGQGNYEQYF.

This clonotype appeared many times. The CDR3 coding sequence is TGCGCCAGCAGCCAAGATCAGGGGTCTCTAGCCAAAAACATTCAGTACTTC. This encodes CASSQDQGSLAKNIQYF. The chain carries TRBV4-1 and TRBJ2-4; D might be TRBD1 (6 bases). From germline, CDR1 is MGHRA and CDR2 YSYEKL. This CDR3 comprises 17 residues. Trimming left V 0 bases short and J 0 bases short, with 12 bases between.

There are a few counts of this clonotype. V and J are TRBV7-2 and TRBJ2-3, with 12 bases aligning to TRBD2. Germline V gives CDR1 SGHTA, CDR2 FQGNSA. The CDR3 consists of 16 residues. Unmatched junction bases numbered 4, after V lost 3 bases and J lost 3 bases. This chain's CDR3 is CASSFQTSGSTDTQYF. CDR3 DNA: TGTGCCAGCAGCTTCCAGACTAGCGGGAGTACAGATACGCAGTATTTT.

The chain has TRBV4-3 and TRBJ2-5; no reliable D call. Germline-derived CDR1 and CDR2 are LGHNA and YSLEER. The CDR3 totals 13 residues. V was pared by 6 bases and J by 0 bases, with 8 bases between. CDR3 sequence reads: CASSPTYQETQYF. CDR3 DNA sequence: TGCGCCAGCAGTCCCACGTACCAAGAGACCCAGTACTTC.